This TCR beta chain was profiled in a study of T-cell reconstitution after alpha-beta-depleted transplantation in children. Overall study results and limits: Where some patients showed high TCRbeta diversity at day 60, it came from recipient T cells and thymic progenitors that had survived. Several hundred graft clones that had expanded were reportedly the source of alpha-beta T cells about two months after transplant. The authors attributed T-cell counts and diversity one year after transplant mostly to newly produced T cells.

The TCRbeta library was prepared with unique molecular identifiers. TCRdb called the PCR reads again in MiXCR, with one record for every CDR3 protein. The sample includes about 980,000 distinct CDR3 sequences, roughly 29% of them seen just once. V shed 5 bases and J shed 0 bases, with 16 bases lying between them. This CDR3 comprises 15 residues. The V gene's germline CDR1 is DFQATT and CDR2 SNEGSKA (reference sequence). This clonotype was found once. Its matching antigen is unknown. This rearrangement joins TRBV20-1 to TRBJ2-5; a weak D match, TRBD2 (6 bases). The input for sequencing was PBMCs, mostly from graft donor cells, taken 360 days after TCRalphabeta/CD19-depleted stem cell transplant. The clonotype was recovered from a boy under two years old who had a stem cell transplant for SCID, so the T cells may come from the graft donor. The CDR3 loop reads CSAETGLNYQETQYF. The CDR3 bases are TGCAGTGCTGAGACGGGACTCAATTACCAAGAGACCCAGTACTTC.